Listed here is a single T cell receptor beta chain. Antigen specificity is unknown. The V gene end was trimmed by 5 bases and the J gene end by 10 bases; junction bases not matched to a gene: 10. The length of the CDR3 is 14 residues. Per the germline V gene, CDR1 is MDHEN and CDR2 is SYDVKM. The sample originates from a study of T cell responses to AZD1222 COVID-19 vaccine. Study-wide results and caveats: The repertoires were collected only after the peak T cell response. Mostly white British, mostly female donors; authors suggested clonal diversity may be underestimated.

The assay was immunoSEQ multiplex PCR, and TCRdb's table has in-frame clones only and misses some. The repertoire holds 65,000 to 75,000 clones, with 88% as singletons. This sequence originates from an adult who received the MenACWY meningococcal vaccine as a control. The chain joins TRBV28 to TRBJ1-4, with 7 bases lining up with TRBD1. The sequenced sample was peripheral blood, obtained 28 days after the second dose of the MenACWY control vaccine. For the CDR3, the DNA is TGTGCCAGCAGTGGGAGGCAGGGGGTGGTAAAACTGTTTTTT. It is translated as CASSGRQGVVKLFF.